This T cell receptor beta chain was retrieved from a study of regulatory T cells in long-lasting Graves disease. V lost 7 bases, J lost 6 bases, and 16 bases stayed unmatched. Germline-derived CDR1 and CDR2 are SQVTM and ANQGSEA. The CDR3 covers 16 residues. Libraries of TCR beta came from iRepertoire HTBI primers plus Arm-PCR of CDR3 regions. TCRdb analysed the multiplex PCR reads with MiXCR anew, one entry per CDR3 protein. The sample yields hundreds of thousands of distinct CDR3 sequences, 15% to 20% seen once. Time point given: newly diagnosed GD, antithyroid drugs for less than 3 months. RNA from PBMCs was the source of the TCR library. This clonotype has ten or more counts. Its antigen is unidentified. Broader study findings: With persistent disease, TRBV28, TRBJ1-2 and TRBJ2-5 were the favored segments.

A further study also used this sample, focusing on T cells in Graves' hyperthyroidism and ophthalmopathy. Per that study: Most expanded thyroid clonotypes above 0.001 also appeared in blood. Prediction of ophthalmopathy progression came a median 6.5 months pre-onset.

Sequencing was performed on peripheral blood mononuclear cells (PBMCs), taken at new diagnosis, from a patient treated with antithyroid drugs. The source of this sequence is a woman in her twenties or thirties with Graves disease. This chain joins TRBV29-1 and TRBJ2-7, with 12 positions matching TRBD2. In DNA form, the CDR3 reads TGCAGCGCCCTGAAGGCTCTAGCGGGAGGGCTCGCCGAGCAGTACTTC. Encoded protein: CSALKALAGGLAEQYF.